This T cell receptor beta chain comes out of a study of identical twins. Study results and caveats: It was cross-sectional statistical analysis, not following the same donors, that the conclusions relied on. Surplus twin overlap in beta out-of-frame sequences was less pronounced. In cord blood, abundant beta clonotypes had fewer insertions; memory showed no trend.

V shed 5 bases, J shed 8 bases, and the junction held 12 bases outside the gene matches. Per the germline V gene, CDR1 is DFQATT and CDR2 is SNEGSKA (reference sequence). This CDR3 is 15 amino acids long. It was template switching that added a universal primer site, and there were unique molecular identifiers on the cDNA. MiXCR was run by TCRdb on the 5' RACE reads, yielding one entry per CDR3 protein. The sample lists 700,000 or so distinct CDR3 sequences, 8.5% to 9% occurring once. This clonotype was recorded a few times. Its specificity is not known. These data were also filed under a second study, of yellow fever vaccine responses in identical twins.

This chain links TRBV20-1 with TRBJ1-6; 7 bases map to TRBD1. The origin of this receptor is a woman younger than 35 in good health. Specimen: PBMCs. CDR3 amino acids: CSAPPSGGGDSPLHF. CDR3 DNA: TGCAGTGCTCCCCCGTCAGGGGGTGGGGATTCACCCCTCCACTTT.